Presented here are 16 T cell receptor beta chains from one specimen sequenced in a study of blood T cell repertoires in COVID-19. Measured with immunoSEQ multiplex PCR; TCRdb has only the in-frame clones, and not every one. Seen here are under 300,000 clones, approximately 88% observed once, and the top ten hold around 2.5%. Sequenced: PBMCs or T cells enriched from blood (not recorded which). The receptors stem from a woman aged 40 to 50 with acute COVID-19.

This rearrangement joins TRBV30 to TRBJ1-5, with D perhaps matching TRBD1 (6 bases). Germline CDR1 and CDR2: GTSNPN and SVGIG (reference sequence). This CDR3 is 17 amino acids long. V lost 1 base and J lost 2, with 18 bases in between. The CDR3: CAWSESTGRIGNQPQHF. CDR3 in DNA: TGTGCCTGGAGTGAATCGACAGGTAGGATCGGCAATCAGCCCCAGCATTTT.

The rearrangement joins TRBV14 to TRBJ1-4; D may be TRBD1 (6 bases). Trimming removed 6 bases from V and 9 bases from J, with 14 bases in between. Germline V gives CDR1 SGHDN, CDR2 FVKESK. The CDR3 totals 13 residues. The CDR3 sequence is CASSRTGGQKLFF. The DNA for the CDR3 is TGTGCCAGCAGTCGGACGGGGGGCCAAAAACTGTTTTTT. Filled out from reference TRBV14 and TRBJ1-4, the complete variable domain reads EAGVTQFPSHSVIEKGQTVTLRCDPISGHDNLYWYRRVMGKEIKFLLHFVKESKQDESGMPNNRFLAERTGGTYSTLKVQPAELEDSGVYFCASSRTGGQKLFFGSGTQLSVL.

The V gene is TRBV20-1, the J gene TRBJ1-2; D is unclear. The CDR3 sequence is 11 residues long. Germline V gives CDR1 DFQATT, CDR2 SNEGSKA (reference sequence). Trimming shortened V by 1 base and J by 8 bases, and 8 bases separated the two germline ends. The CDR3 spells CSARGGIGYTF. The CDR3 DNA follows: TGCAGTGCTAGAGGCGGGATAGGCTACACCTTC.

This rearrangement joins TRBV5-1 to TRBJ2-1; D is possibly TRBD1 (6 bases). V was clipped by 2 bases and J by 0 bases, with 9 bases between them. Germline V gene lookup returns CDR1 SGHRS and CDR2 YFSETQ. There are 15 residues in the CDR3. CDR3 in amino acids: CASSLGGNSYNEQFF. The DNA of the CDR3 is TGCGCCAGCAGCTTAGGGGGAAACTCCTACAATGAGCAGTTCTTC. The entire variable domain, with the rest obtained from reference TRBV5-1 and TRBJ2-1, is as follows: KAGVTQTPRYLIKTRGQQVTLSCSPISGHRSVSWYQQTPGQGLQFLFEYFSETQRNKGNFPGRFSGRQFSNSRSEMNVSTLELGDSALYLCASSLGGNSYNEQFFGPGTRLTVL.

This chain connects TRBV11-2 to TRBJ2-5, with 8 bases fitting TRBD2. CDR3 length: 16 amino acids. Unmatched junction bases numbered 9, after V lost 5 bases and J lost 1 base. The germline V gene has CDR1 SGHAT and CDR2 FQNNGV. CDR3 residues: CASSLGVLAGQETQYF. In DNA form, the CDR3 reads TGTGCCAGCAGCCTCGGCGTCCTAGCGGGCCAAGAGACCCAGTACTTC.

The chain has TRBV7-9 and TRBJ2-1, with TRBD1 matching 8 bases. Germline trimming cut 5 bases from V and 5 bases from J; bases unmatched to any gene: 8. CDR1 and CDR2 (germline): SEHNR, FQNEAQ (reference sequence). The CDR3 contains 15 residues. The CDR3 nucleotides are TGTGCCAGCAGCGACCCGAGGACAGGGCACAATGAGCAGTTCTTC. Translation gives CASSDPRTGHNEQFF.

This clone was seen a handful of times. This chain links TRBV4-3 with TRBJ1-1; 7 bases align to TRBD1. After removal of 0 bases from V and 6 bases from J, the junction contained 13 bases not matched to a gene. This CDR3 comprises 17 residues. Germline loops: CDR1 LGHNA, CDR2 YSLEER. The CDR3 loop is CASSQDIIWTGEPEAFF. As DNA, the CDR3 is TGCGCCAGCAGCCAAGATATTATTTGGACAGGTGAGCCTGAAGCTTTCTTT.

The CDR3 loop reads CASSLDEAGEQYV. Written as DNA, the CDR3 is TGTGCCAGCAGCTTAGACGAGGCTGGCGAGCAGTACGTC. The chain has TRBV11-2 and TRBJ2-7, with no clear D. The CDR3 runs 13 residues. Per germline, CDR1 SGHAT and CDR2 FQNNGV. Trimming pared 0 bases from V and 6 bases from J, leaving 9 bases between.

A single count supports this clone. The chain has TRBV7-2 and TRBJ1-5; the match to TRBD1 covers 7 bases. The germline V gene encodes CDR1 SGHTA and CDR2 FQGNSA. The CDR3 sequence is 15 residues long. The J segment lost 5 bases and the V segment lost 6 bases, leaving 10 bases of the junction unmatched. CDR3 in amino acids: CASSRGGTGDQPQHF. The CDR3 DNA reads TGTGCCAGCAGTCGAGGGGGCACAGGAGATCAGCCCCAGCATTTT.

The chain joins TRBV7-6 to TRBJ2-5; D is perhaps TRBD2 (6 bases). Trimming stripped 8 bases from V and 1 base from J, with 17 bases between. CDR3 length equals 15 residues. The germline CDR1 and CDR2 sequences are SGHVS and FNYEAQ. The CDR3 DNA is TGTGCCAGCGGCAAAACGGGAGTCTTCCAAGAGACCCAGTACTTC. Protein product: CASGKTGVFQETQYF.

This clone was seen once. The V and J genes are TRBV9 and TRBJ2-3, with D unclear. The CDR3 has 14 residues. Germline V gives CDR1 SGDLS, CDR2 YYNGEE. The V end lost 0 bases, the J end lost 3 bases, and 8 bases lay between the germline ends. This CDR3 reads CASSVESLTDTQYF. The CDR3 DNA is TGTGCCAGCAGCGTAGAATCCCTGACAGATACGCAGTATTTT.

This rearrangement joins TRBV4-1 to TRBJ2-5, with 8 nucleotides matching TRBD1. Germline V gives CDR1 MGHRA, CDR2 YSYEKL. Unmatched junction bases numbered 9, after V lost 4 bases and J lost 5 bases. The CDR3 has 15 residues. The CDR3 DNA is TGCGCCAGCAGCCTTTCCAGGACAGGGACGGAGACCCAGTACTTC. It yields the protein CASSLSRTGTETQYF.

This clone was detected only once. J is TRBJ1-2 and V is TRBV7-2; 7 nucleotides match TRBD1. This CDR3 region has 15 residues. V trimming: 5 bases; J trimming: 4 bases; junction bases outside the gene matches: 10. Germline-derived CDR1 and CDR2 are SGHTA and FQGNSA. This CDR3 is CASSESGAGGYGYTF. In DNA form, the CDR3 reads TGTGCCAGCAGCGAAAGTGGGGCAGGGGGCTATGGCTACACCTTC. Together with reference TRBV7-2 and TRBJ1-2, the CDR3 gives the full variable domain: GAGVSQSPSNKVTEKGKDVELRCDPISGHTALYWYRQSLGQGLEFLIYFQGNSAPDKSGLPSDRFSAERTGGSVSTLTIQRTQQEDSAVYLCASSESGAGGYGYTFGSGTRLTVV.

The chain joins TRBV7-9 to TRBJ1-2, with D possibly being TRBD1 (6 bases). The CDR3 runs to 15 residues. V gave up 1 base and J gave up 5 bases, with 14 bases separating them. Germline values: CDR1 SEHNR, CDR2 FQNEAQ (reference sequence). The CDR3 protein is CASSLVGGMNYGYTF. In nucleotides, the CDR3 is TGTGCCAGCAGCTTAGTTGGGGGCATGAATTATGGCTACACCTTC.

The chain couples TRBV7-9 to TRBJ2-1, with a possible D match to TRBD1 (6 bases). V was pared by 3 bases and J by 5 bases, with 11 bases between. The CDR3 is 14 amino acids. Germline lookup yields CDR1 SEHNR and CDR2 FQNEAQ (reference sequence). This CDR3 reads CASSFRQGHNEQFF. As DNA, the CDR3 is TGTGCCAGCAGCTTCAGGCAGGGGCACAATGAGCAGTTCTTC.

J is TRBJ2-1 and V is TRBV9; D gene unclear. This CDR3 is 13 amino acids long. Germline V lookup: CDR1 SGDLS, CDR2 YYNGEE. Trimming took off 0 bases at V and 10 bases at J, with 11 bases between the two ends. The CDR3 loop reads CASSVAVEREQFF. The CDR3 DNA reads as TGTGCCAGCAGCGTAGCTGTAGAGCGAGAGCAGTTCTTC.